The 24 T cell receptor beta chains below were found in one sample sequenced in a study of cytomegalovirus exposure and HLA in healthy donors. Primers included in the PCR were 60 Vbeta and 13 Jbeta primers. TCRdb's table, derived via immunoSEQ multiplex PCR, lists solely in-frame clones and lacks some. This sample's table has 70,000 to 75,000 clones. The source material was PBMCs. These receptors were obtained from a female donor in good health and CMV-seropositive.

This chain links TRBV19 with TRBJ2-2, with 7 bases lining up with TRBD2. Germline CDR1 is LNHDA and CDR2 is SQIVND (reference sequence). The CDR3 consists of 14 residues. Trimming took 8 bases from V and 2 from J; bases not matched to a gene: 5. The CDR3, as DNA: TGTGCCAGTCGCCTAGCGGACAACACCGGGGAGCTGTTTTTT. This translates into CASRLADNTGELFF.

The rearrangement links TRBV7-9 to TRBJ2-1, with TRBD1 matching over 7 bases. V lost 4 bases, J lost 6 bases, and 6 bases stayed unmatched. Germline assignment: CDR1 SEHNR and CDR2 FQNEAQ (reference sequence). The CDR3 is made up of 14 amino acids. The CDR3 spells CASSSINRGNEQFF. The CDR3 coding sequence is TGTGCCAGCAGCTCTATAAACAGGGGCAATGAGCAGTTCTTC. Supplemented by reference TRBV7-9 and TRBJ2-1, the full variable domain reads DTGVSQNPRHKITKRGQNVTFRCDPISEHNRLYWYRQTLGQGPEFLTYFQNEAQLEKSRLLSDRFSAERPKGSFSTLEIQRTEQGDSAMYLCASSSINRGNEQFFGPGTRLTVL.

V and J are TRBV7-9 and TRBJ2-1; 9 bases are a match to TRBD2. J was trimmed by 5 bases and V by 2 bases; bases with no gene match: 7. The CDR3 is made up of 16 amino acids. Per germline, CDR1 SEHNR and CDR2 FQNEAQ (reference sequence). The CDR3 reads CASSLLGLAGNNEQFF. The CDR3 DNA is TGTGCCAGCAGCTTATTAGGCCTAGCGGGAAACAATGAGCAGTTCTTC.

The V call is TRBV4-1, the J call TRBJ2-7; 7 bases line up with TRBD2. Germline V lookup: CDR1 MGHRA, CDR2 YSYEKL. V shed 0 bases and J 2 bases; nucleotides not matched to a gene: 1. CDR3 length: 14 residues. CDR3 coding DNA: TGCGCCAGCAGCCAAGAAGCGGGGACCTACGAGCAGTACTTC. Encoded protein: CASSQEAGTYEQYF.

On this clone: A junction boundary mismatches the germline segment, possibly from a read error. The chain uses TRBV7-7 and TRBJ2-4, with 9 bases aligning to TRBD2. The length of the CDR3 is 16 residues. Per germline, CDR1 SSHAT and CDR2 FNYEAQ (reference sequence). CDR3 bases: TGTGCTAGCAGCTTAGCCAGCGGGAGGCCCCACGACATTCAGTACTTC. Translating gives CASSLASGRPHDIQYF.

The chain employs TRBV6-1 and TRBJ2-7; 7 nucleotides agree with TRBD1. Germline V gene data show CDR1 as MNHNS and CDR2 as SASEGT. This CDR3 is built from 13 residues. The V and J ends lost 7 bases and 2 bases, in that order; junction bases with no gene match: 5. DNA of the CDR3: TGTGCCAGCACACAGGGGTTCCCCTACGAGCAGTACTTC. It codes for CASTQGFPYEQYF.

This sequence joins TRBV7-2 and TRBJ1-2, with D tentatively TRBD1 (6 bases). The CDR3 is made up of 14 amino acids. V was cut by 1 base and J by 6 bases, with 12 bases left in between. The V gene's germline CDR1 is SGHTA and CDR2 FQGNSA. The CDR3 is CASSLVRDTDGYTF. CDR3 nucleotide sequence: TGTGCCAGCAGCTTAGTGAGGGACACCGATGGCTACACCTTC. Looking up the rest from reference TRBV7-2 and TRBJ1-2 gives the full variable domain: GAGVSQSPSNKVTEKGKDVELRCDPISGHTALYWYRQSLGQGLEFLIYFQGNSAPDKSGLPSDRFSAERTGGSVSTLTIQRTQQEDSAVYLCASSLVRDTDGYTFGSGTRLTVV.

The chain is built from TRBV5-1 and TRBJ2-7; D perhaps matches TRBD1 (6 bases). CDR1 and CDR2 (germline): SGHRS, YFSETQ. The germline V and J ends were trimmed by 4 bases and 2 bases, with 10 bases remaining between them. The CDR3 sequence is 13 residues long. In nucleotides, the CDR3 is TGCGCCAGCAGCGGGGGCGCTGCCTACGAGCAGTACTTC. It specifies CASSGGAAYEQYF.

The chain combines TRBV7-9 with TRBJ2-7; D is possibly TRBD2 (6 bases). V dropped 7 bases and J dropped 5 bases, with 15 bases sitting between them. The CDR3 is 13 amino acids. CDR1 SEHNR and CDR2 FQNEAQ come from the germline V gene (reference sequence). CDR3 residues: CASTPGGIHEQYF. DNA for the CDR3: TGTGCCAGCACCCCTGGAGGGATACACGAGCAGTACTTC.

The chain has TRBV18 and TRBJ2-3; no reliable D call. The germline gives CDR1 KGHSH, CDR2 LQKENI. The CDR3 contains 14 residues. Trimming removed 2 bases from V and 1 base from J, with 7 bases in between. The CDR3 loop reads CASSPTSGTDTQYF. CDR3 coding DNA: TGTGCCAGCTCACCAACGAGTGGCACAGATACGCAGTATTTT.

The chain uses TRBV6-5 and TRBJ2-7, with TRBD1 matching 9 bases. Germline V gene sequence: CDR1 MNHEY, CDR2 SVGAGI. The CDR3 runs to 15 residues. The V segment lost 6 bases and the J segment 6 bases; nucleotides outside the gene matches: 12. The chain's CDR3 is CASRGQGRLVREQYF. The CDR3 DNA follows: TGTGCCAGCAGGGGACAGGGTCGTTTAGTCCGCGAGCAGTACTTC.

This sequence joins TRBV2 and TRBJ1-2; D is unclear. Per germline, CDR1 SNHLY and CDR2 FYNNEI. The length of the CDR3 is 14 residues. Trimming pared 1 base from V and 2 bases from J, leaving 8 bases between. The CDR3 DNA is TGTGCCAGCAGTGAAGGGCGGTTGAACTATGGCTACACCTTC. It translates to CASSEGRLNYGYTF.

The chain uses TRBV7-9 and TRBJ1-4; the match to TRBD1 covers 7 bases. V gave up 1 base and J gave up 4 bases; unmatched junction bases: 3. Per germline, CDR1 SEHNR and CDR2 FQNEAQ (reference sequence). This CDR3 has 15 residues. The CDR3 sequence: CASSLGGGSNEKLFF. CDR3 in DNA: TGTGCCAGCAGCTTAGGAGGGGGCAGTAATGAAAAACTGTTTTTT.

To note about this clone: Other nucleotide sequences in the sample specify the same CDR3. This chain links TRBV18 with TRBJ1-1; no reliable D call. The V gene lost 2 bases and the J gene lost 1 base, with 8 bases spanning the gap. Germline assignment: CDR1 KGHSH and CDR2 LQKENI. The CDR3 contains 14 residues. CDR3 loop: CASSPAGGNTEAFF. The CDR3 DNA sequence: TGTGCCAGCTCACCAGCAGGAGGGAACACTGAAGCTTTCTTT.

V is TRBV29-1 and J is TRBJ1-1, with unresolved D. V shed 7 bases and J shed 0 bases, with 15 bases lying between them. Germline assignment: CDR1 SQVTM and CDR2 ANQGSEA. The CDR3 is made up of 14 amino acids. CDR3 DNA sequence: TGCAGCGCTGACCCAGAACGCATGAACACTGAAGCTTTCTTT. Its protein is CSADPERMNTEAFF.

DNA of the CDR3: TGCGCCAGCAGCCGCCAGGGGGCCGACACTGAAGCTTTCTTT. This encodes CASSRQGADTEAFF. The V gene is TRBV5-1, the J gene TRBJ1-1; 8 positions agree with TRBD1. Germline CDR1 is SGHRS and CDR2 is YFSETQ. CDR3 length: 14 residues. The J segment lost 3 bases and the V segment lost 4 bases, leaving 5 bases of the junction unmatched.

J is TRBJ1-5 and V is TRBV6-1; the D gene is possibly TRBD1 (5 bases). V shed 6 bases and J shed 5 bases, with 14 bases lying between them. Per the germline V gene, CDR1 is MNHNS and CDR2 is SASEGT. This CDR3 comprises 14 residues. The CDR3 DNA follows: TGTGCCAGCAGCACAGGCCCCTCTTATCAGCCCCAGCATTTT. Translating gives CASSTGPSYQPQHF.

CDR3 protein: CASSEGDPNTEAFF. Here the CDR3 DNA reads TGTGCCAGCAGCGAGGGGGACCCGAACACTGAAGCTTTCTTT. The J gene is TRBJ1-1, the V gene TRBV9, with D possibly matching TRBD1 (6 bases). CDR3 length: 14 residues. The V gene lost 3 bases and the J gene lost 1 base, with 10 bases spanning the gap. Germline CDR1 reads SGDLS; CDR2 reads YYNGEE.

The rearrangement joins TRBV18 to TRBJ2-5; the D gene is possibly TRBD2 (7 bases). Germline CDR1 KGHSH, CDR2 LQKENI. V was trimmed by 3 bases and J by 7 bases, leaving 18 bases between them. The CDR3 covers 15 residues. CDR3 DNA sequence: TGTGCCAGCTCACCGCCTATCGGGGGGCGTGGGACCCAGTACTTC. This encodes CASSPPIGGRGTQYF.

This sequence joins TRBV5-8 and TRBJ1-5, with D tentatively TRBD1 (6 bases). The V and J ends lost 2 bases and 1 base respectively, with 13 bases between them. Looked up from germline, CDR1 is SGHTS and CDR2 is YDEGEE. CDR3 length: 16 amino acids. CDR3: CASSFSGAASNQPQHF. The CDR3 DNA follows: TGTGCCAGCAGCTTCTCAGGGGCGGCGAGCAATCAGCCCCAGCATTTT.

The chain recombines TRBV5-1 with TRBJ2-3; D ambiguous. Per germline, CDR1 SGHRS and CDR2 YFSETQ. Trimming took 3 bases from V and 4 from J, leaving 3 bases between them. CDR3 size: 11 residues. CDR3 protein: CASSSADTQYF. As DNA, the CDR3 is TGCGCCAGCAGCTCGGCAGATACGCAGTATTTT.

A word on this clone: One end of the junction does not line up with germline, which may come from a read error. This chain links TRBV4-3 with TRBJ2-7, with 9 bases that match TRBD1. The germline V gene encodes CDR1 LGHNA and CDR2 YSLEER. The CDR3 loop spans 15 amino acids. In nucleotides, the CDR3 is TGCGTCAGCAGCCAAGCCGGGACAGGGCGCTACGAGCAGTACTTC. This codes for CVSSQAGTGRYEQYF.

The CDR3 DNA is TGTGCCAGCAGTTTTTTTCCGACAGGGGGAGGCTACACCTTC. This codes for CASSFFPTGGGYTF. The V gene is TRBV28, the J gene TRBJ1-2; 9 bases align to TRBD1. The V and J ends lost 3 bases and 8 bases, in that order; junction bases with no gene match: 7. CDR1 and CDR2 from the germline V gene are MDHEN and SYDVKM. The CDR3 is 14 amino acids.

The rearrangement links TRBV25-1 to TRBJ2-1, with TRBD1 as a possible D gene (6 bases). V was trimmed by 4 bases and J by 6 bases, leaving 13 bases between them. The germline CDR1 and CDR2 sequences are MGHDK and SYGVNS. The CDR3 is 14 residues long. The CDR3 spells CASSGPLQGNEQFF. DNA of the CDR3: TGTGCCAGCAGTGGACCATTACAGGGCAATGAGCAGTTCTTC.